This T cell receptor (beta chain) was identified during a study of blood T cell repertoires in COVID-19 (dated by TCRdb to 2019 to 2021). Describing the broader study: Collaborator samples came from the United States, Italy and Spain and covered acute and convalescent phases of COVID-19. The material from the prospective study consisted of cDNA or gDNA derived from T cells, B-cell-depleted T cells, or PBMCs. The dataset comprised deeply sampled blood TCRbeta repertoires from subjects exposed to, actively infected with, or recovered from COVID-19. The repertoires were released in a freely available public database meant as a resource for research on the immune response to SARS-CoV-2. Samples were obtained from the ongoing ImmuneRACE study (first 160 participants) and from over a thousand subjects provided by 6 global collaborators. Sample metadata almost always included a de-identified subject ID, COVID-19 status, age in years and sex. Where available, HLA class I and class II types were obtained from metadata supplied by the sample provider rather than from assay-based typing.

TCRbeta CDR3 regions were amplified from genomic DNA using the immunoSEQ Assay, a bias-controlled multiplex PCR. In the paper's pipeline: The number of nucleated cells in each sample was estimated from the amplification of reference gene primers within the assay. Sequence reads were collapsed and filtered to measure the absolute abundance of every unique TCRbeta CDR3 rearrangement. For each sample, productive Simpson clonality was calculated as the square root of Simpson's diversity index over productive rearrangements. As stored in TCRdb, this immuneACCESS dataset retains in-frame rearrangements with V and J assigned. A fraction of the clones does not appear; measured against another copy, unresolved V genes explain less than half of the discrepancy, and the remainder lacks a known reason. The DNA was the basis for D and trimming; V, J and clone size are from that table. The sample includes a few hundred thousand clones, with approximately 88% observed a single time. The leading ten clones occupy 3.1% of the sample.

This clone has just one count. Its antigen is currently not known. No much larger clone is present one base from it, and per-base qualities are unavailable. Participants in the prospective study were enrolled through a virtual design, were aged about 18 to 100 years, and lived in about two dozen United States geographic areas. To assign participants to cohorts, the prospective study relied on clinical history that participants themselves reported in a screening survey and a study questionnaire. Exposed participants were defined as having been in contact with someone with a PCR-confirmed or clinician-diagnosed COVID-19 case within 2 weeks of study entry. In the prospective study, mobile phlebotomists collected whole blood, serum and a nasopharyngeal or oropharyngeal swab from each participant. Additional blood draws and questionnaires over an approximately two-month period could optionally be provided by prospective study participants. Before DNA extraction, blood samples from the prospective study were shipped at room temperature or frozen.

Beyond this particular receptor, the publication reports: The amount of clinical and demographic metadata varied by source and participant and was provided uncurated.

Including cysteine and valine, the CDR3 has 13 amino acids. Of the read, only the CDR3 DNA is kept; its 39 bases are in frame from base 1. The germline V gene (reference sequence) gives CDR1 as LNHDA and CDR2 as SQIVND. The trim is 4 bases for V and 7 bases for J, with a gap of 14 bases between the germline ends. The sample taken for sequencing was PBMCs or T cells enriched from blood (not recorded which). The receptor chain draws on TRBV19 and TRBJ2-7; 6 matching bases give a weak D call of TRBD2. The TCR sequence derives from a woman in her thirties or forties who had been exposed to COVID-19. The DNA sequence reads TGTGCCAGTAGTACTCGACTAGATGCAGAGCAGTACGTC. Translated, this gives CASSTRLDAEQYV.